This TCR beta chain was retrieved from a study of beta chain features in type 1 diabetes. Notes on the study in general: PCR might favor shorter templates, but any such skew would affect patients and controls equally. Across all four CD4+ subsets, people with type 1 diabetes showed modestly shorter TCRB CDR3s.

The V end was cut by 5 bases, the J end by 4 bases, with 10 bases between. The CDR3 spans 13 residues. Germline V gene data show CDR1 as LNHNV and CDR2 as YYDKDF (reference sequence). About this clone itself: Antigen unknown.

The investigators reverse transcribed all of the isolated RNA, so they sequenced expressed TCRB transcripts. The data were produced by immunoSEQ multiplex PCR, yet TCRdb's version contains in-frame clones alone and is incomplete. The data show about 230,000 clones, 16% seen once. The source of this sequence is a man aged 30 to 39 with type 1 diabetes. Sequencing was done on a sample of naive CD4+ T cells from blood. The chain is built from TRBV15 and TRBJ2-3; no definite D call. The chain's CDR3 is CATSHPSADTQYF. The CDR3 nucleotides are TGTGCCACCAGCCATCCATCGGCAGATACGCAGTATTTT.